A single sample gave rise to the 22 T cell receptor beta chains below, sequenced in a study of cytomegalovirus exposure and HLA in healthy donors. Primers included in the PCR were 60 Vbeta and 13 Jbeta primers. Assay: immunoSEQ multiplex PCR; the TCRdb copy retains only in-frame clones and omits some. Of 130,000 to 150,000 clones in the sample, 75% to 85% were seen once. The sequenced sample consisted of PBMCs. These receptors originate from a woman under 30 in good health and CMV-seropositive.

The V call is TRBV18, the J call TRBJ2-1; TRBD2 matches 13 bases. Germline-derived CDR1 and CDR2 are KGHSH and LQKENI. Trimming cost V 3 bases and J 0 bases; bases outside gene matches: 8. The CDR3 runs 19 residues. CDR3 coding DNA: TGTGCCAGCTCACCTAGGACTAGCGGGGGTCTCAGCTCCTACAATGAGCAGTTCTTC. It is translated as CASSPRTSGGLSSYNEQFF.

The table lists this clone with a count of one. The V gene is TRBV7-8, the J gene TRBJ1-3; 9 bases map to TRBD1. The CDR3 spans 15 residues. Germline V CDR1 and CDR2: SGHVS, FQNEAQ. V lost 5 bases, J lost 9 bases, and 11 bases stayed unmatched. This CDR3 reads CASSGGQGRGGTIYF. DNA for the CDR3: TGTGCCAGCAGCGGAGGACAGGGGCGAGGGGGCACCATATATTTT.

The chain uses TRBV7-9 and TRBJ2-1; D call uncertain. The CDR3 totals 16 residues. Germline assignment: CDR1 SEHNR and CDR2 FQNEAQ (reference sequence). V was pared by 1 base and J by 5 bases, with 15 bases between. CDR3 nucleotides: TGTGCCAGCAGCTTAGGAACCTACAGCCCCGACAATGAGCAGTTCTTC. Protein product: CASSLGTYSPDNEQFF.

The CDR3 region is CASRPGLMNTEAFF. The CDR3 coding sequence is TGTGCCAGCAGGCCAGGACTTATGAACACTGAAGCTTTCTTT. The J gene is TRBJ1-1, the V gene TRBV11-1, with D hard to call. The CDR3 is 14 residues long. Per germline, CDR1 SGHAT and CDR2 FQDESV (reference sequence). V was cut by 6 bases and J by 0 bases, with 11 bases left in between. Complete variable domain (other parts from reference TRBV11-1 and TRBJ1-1): EAEVAQSPRYKITEKSQAVAFWCDPISGHATLYWYRQILGQGPELLVQFQDESVVDDSQLPKDRFSAERLKGVDSTLKIQPAELGDSAMYLCASRPGLMNTEAFFGQGTRLTVV.

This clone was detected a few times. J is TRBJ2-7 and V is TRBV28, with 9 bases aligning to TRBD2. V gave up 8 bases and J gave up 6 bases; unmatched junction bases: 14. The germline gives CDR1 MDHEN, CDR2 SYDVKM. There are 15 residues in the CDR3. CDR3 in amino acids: CASSRPASGVLEQYF. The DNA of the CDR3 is TGTGCCAGCTCCCGGCCGGCTAGCGGGGTTCTCGAGCAGTACTTC. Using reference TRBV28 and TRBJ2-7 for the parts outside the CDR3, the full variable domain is DVKVTQSSRYLVKRTGEKVFLECVQDMDHENMFWYRQDPGLGLRLIYFSYDVKMKEKGDIPEGYSVSREKKERFSLILESASTNQTSMYLCASSRPASGVLEQYFGPGTRLTVT.

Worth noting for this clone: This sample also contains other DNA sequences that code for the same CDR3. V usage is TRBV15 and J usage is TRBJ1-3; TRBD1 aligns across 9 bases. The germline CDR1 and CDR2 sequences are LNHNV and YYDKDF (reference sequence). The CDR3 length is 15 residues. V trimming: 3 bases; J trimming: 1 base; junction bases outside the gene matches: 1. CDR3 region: CATSRDRGSGNTIYF. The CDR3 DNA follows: TGTGCCACCAGCAGGGACAGGGGTTCTGGAAACACCATATATTTT.

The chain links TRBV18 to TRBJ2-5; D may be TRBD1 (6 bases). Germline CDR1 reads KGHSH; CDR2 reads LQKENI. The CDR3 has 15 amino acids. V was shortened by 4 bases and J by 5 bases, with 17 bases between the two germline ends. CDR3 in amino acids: CASSRSGARLETQYF. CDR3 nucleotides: TGTGCCAGCTCACGTTCAGGGGCCCGGTTGGAGACCCAGTACTTC.

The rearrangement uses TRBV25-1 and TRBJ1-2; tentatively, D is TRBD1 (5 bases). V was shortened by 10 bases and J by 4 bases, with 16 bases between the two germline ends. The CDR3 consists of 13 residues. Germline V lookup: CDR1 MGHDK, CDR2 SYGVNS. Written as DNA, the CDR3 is TGTGCCACTAGGAGGGGAAATAGCTATGGCTACACCTTC. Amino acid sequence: CATRRGNSYGYTF.

CDR3 sequence reads: CASRRDRGLGSPLHF. CDR3 sequence (DNA): TGTGCCAGTAGACGGGACAGGGGGCTTGGTTCACCCCTCCACTTT. The genes are TRBV19 and TRBJ1-6, with 12 bases lining up with TRBD1. The V gene end was trimmed by 6 bases and the J gene end by 9 bases; junction bases not matched to a gene: 6. This CDR3 region has 15 residues. The germline V gene encodes CDR1 LNHDA and CDR2 SQIVND (reference sequence).

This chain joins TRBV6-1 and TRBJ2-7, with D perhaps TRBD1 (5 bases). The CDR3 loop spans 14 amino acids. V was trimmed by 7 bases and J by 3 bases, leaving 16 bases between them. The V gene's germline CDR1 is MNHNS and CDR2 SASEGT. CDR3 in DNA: TGTGCCAGCAATCGGGCAGGGAAAAACTACGAGCAGTACTTC. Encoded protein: CASNRAGKNYEQYF.

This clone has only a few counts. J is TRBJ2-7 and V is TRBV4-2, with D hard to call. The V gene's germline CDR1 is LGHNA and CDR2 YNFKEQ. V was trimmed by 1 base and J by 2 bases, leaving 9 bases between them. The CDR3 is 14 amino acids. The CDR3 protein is CASSQGHTTYEQYF. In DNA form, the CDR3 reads TGTGCCAGCAGCCAAGGTCATACTACCTACGAGCAGTACTTC.

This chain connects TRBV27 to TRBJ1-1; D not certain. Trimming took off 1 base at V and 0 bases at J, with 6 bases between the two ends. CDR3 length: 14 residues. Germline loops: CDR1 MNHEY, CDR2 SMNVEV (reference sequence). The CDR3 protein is CASSLYRMNTEAFF. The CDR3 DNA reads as TGTGCCAGCAGTTTATACAGAATGAACACTGAAGCTTTCTTT.

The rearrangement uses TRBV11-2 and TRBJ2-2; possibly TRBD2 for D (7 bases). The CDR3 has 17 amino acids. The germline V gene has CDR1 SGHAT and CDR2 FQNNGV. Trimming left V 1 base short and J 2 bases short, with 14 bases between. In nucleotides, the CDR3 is TGTGCCAGCAGCTTAGTGCGCGGGGGCCTTAACACCGGGGAGCTGTTTTTT. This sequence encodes CASSLVRGGLNTGELFF.

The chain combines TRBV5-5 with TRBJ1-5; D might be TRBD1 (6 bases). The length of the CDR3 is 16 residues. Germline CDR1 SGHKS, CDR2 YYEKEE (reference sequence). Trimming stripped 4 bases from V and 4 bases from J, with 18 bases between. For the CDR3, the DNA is TGTGCCAGCAGCCATCAGGGGAACAGGAATAATCAGCCCCAGCATTTT. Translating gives CASSHQGNRNNQPQHF.

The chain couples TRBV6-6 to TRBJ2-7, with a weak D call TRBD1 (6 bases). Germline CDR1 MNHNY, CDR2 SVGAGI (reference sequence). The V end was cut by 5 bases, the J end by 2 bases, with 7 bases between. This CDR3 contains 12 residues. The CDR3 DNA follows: TGTGCCAGCAGTACAGGGACCTACGAGCAGTACTTC. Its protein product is CASSTGTYEQYF.

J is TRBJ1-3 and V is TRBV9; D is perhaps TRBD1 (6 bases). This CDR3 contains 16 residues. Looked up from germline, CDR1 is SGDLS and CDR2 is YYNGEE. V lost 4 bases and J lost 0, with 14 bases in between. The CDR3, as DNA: TGTGCCAGCAGCCCTCAGGGGTGGGTCTCTGGAAACACCATATATTTT. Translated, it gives CASSPQGWVSGNTIYF.

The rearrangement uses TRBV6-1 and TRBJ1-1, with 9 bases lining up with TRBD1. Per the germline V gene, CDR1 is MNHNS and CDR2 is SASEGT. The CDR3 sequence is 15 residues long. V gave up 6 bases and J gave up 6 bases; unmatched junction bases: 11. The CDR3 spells CASSPSGTGNPEAFF. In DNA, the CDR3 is TGTGCCAGCAGCCCGTCAGGGACAGGGAATCCTGAAGCTTTCTTT.

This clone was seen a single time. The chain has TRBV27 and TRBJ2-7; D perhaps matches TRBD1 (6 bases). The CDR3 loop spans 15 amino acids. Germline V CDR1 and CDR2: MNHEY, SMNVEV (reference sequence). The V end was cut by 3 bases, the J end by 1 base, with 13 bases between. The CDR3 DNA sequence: TGTGCCAGCAGTTTCAGGGGTTTGGGGTCCTACGAGCAGTACTTC. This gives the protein CASSFRGLGSYEQYF.

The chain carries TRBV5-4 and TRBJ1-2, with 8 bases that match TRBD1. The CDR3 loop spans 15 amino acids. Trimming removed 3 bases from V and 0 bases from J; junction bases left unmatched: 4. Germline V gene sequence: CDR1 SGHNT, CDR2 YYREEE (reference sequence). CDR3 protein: CASSSGTGANYGYTF. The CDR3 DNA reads TGTGCCAGCAGCTCCGGGACAGGTGCTAACTATGGCTACACCTTC. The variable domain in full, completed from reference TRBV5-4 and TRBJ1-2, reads ETGVTQSPTHLIKTRGQQVTLRCSSQSGHNTVSWYQQALGQGPQFIFQYYREEENGRGNFPPRFSGLQFPNYSSELNVNALELDDSALYLCASSSGTGANYGYTFGSGTRLTVV.

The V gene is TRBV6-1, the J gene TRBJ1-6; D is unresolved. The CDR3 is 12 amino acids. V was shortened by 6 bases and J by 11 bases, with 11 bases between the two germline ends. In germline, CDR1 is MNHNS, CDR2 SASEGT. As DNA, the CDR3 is TGTGCCAGCAGGCCCGACTCCCCACCCCTCCACTTT. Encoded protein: CASRPDSPPLHF.

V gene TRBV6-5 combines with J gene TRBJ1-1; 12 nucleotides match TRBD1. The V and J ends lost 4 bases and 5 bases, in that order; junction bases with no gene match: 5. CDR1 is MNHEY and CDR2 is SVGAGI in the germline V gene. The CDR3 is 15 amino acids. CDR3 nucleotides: TGTGCCAGCAGTTTGGGGACAGGGGGCCTAACTGAAGCTTTCTTT. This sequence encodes CASSLGTGGLTEAFF.

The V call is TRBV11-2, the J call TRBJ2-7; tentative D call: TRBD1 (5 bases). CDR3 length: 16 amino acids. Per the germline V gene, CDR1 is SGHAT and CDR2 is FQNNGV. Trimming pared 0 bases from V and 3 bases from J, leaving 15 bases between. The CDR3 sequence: CASSLEGPGPDYEQYF. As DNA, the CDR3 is TGTGCCAGCAGCTTAGAGGGGCCAGGGCCCGACTACGAGCAGTACTTC.